This T cell receptor beta chain was documented in a study of blood T cell repertoires in COVID-19. As for the study in general: COVID-19 samples collected from the United States, Italy and Spain covered acute and convalescent phases. PBMCs, B-cell-depleted T cells, or T cells were the source of the cDNA or gDNA that made up the material.

CDR3 length: 16 residues. Source study methods: Counts of nucleated cells, estimated from reference gene primer amplification, were obtained. The table came from immunoSEQ multiplex PCR; TCRdb's copy has only in-frame clones and leaves some out. Clonal size and the V and J genes are those of that table, whereas D and trimming came from the DNA. The sample includes some 120,000 clones, about 77% seen only once; the top ten take about 18%. This sequence was found in a man older than 75 with acute or convalescent COVID-19. The genes are TRBV21-1 and TRBJ2-7; the table assigns TRBD1, which was not confirmed against the DNA. TRBV21-1 is termed a pseudogene. The sample comprised peripheral blood. CDR3 sequence reads: CASSYVAGTGCNEQYF. As DNA, the CDR3 is TGTGCCAGCAGCTACGTCGCCGGGACAGGCTGCAACGAGCAGTACTTC.